One sample yielded the 4 T cell receptor beta chains listed below, sequenced in a study of cytomegalovirus exposure and HLA in healthy donors. Researchers ran the PCR with 60 Vbeta and 13 Jbeta primers. Only in-frame clones appear in the TCRdb table, and some are missing; sequencing was by immunoSEQ multiplex PCR. The sample includes 150,000 to 200,000 clones, more than 75% of them seen just once. Source material: PBMCs. These receptors all come from a man in his late teens or twenties in good health and CMV-seropositive.

The V call is TRBV6-1, the J call TRBJ2-7; weak D call: TRBD2 (6 bases). Germline CDR1 reads MNHNS; CDR2 reads SASEGT. The CDR3 has 14 amino acids. The V gene lost 2 bases and the J gene lost 0 bases, with 8 bases spanning the gap. CDR3 DNA: TGTGCCAGCAGTGAAACGGGAGCCTCCTACGAGCAGTACTTC. Protein sequence: CASSETGASYEQYF.

The V gene is TRBV25-1, the J gene TRBJ2-1; 11 bases map to TRBD2. Germline-derived CDR1 and CDR2 are MGHDK and SYGVNS. J was trimmed by 15 bases and V by 1 base; bases with no gene match: 2. The CDR3 totals 12 residues. This CDR3 reads CASSEWGLAVFF. DNA for the CDR3: TGTGCCAGCAGTGAATGGGGACTAGCGGTGTTCTTC.

The genes are TRBV6-5 and TRBJ2-3; the D is unclear. The V and J ends lost 8 bases and 5 bases respectively, with 14 bases between them. The CDR3 sequence is 13 residues long. Germline assignment: CDR1 MNHEY and CDR2 SVGAGI. The CDR3 DNA follows: TGTGCCAGCTCCCAGAATCGCGGAGATACGCAGTATTTT. Protein sequence: CASSQNRGDTQYF.

This clone was seen once. The chain joins TRBV6-5 to TRBJ2-2; 9 bases match TRBD1. J lost 1 base, V lost 4 bases, and 4 bases had no gene match. Germline lookup yields CDR1 MNHEY and CDR2 SVGAGI. The CDR3 spans 16 residues. Here the CDR3 DNA reads TGTGCCAGCAGTTCTCCGGGACAGGGGAACACCGGGGAGCTGTTTTTT. It codes for CASSSPGQGNTGELFF.